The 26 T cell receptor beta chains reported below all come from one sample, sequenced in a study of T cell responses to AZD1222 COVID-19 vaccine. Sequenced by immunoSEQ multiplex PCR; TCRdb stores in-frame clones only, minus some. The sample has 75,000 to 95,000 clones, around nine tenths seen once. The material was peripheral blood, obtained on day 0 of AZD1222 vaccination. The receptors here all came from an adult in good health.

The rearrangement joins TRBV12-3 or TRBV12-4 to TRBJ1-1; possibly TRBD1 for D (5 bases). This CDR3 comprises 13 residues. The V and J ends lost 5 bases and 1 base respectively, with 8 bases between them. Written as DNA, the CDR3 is TGTGCCAGCAGTCTCGGACAGAACACTGAAGCTTTCTTT. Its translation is CASSLGQNTEAFF.

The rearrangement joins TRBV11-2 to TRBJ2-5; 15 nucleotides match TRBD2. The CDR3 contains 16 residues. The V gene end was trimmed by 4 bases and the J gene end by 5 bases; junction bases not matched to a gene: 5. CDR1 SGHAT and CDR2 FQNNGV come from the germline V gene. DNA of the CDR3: TGTGCCAGCAGCTCGGGACTAGCGGGGGGCGGGGAGACCCAGTACTTC. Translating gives CASSSGLAGGGETQYF. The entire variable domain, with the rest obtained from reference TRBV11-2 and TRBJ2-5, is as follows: EAGVAQSPRYKIIEKRQSVAFWCNPISGHATLYWYQQILGQGPKLLIQFQNNGVVDDSQLPKDRFSAERLKGVDSTLKIQPAKLEDSAVYLCASSSGLAGGGETQYFGPGTRLLVL.

In DNA form, the CDR3 reads TGTGCCAGCAGTGAGTCGGATGTCGTGGATACGCAGTATTTT. This codes for CASSESDVVDTQYF. The chain is built from TRBV2 and TRBJ2-3; no clear D gene. Germline CDR1 and CDR2: SNHLY and FYNNEI. The CDR3 sequence is 14 residues long. Trimming took 3 bases from V and 6 from J, leaving 13 bases between them. Supplemented by reference TRBV2 and TRBJ2-3, the full variable domain reads EPEVTQTPSHQVTQMGQEVILRCVPISNHLYFYWYRQILGQKVEFLVSFYNNEISEKSEIFDDQFSVERPDGSNFTLKIRSTKLEDSAMYFCASSESDVVDTQYFGPGTRLTVL.

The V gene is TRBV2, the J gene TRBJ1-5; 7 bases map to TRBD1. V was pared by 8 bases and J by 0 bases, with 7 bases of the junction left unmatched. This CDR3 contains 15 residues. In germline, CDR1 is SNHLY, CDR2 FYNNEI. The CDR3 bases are TGTGCCAGCGAAAGGGACAGATATAGCAATCAGCCCCAGCATTTT. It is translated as CASERDRYSNQPQHF.

CDR3 loop: CASSLVDREAFF. CDR3 nucleotide sequence: TGTGCCAGCAGCTTGGTAGACAGGGAAGCTTTCTTT. The chain has TRBV5-5 and TRBJ1-1, with D maybe TRBD1 (6 bases). The CDR3 is 12 amino acids. The ends were cut back, 0 bases at V and 8 bases at J, with 8 bases in the middle. In germline, CDR1 is SGHKS, CDR2 YYEKEE (reference sequence).

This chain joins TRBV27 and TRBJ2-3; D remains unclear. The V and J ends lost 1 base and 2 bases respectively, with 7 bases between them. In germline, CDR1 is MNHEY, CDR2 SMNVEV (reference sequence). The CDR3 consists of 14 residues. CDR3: CASSLWQATDTQYF. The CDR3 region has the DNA TGTGCCAGCAGTTTATGGCAAGCCACAGATACGCAGTATTTT.

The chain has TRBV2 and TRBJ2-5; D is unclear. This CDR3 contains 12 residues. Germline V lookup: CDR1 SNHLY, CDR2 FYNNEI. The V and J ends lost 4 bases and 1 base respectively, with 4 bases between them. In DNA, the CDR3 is TGTGCCAGCAGTGTTCGCCAAGAGACCCAGTACTTC. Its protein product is CASSVRQETQYF.

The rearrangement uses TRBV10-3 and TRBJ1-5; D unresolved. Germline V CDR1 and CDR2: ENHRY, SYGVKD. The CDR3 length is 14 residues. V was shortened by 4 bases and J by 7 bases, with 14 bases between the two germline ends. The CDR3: CAISASLAEQPQHF. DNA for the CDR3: TGTGCCATCAGTGCATCGTTGGCGGAACAGCCCCAGCATTTT.

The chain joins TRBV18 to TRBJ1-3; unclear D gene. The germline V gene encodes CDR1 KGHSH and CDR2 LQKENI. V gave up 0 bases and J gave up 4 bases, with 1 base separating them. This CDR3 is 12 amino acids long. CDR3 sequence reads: CASSPPGNTIYF. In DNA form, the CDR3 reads TGTGCCAGCTCACCACCAGGAAACACCATATATTTT.

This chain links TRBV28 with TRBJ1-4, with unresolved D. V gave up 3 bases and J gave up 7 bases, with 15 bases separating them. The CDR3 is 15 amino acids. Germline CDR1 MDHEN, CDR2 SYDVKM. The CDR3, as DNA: TGTGCCAGCAGTTTGGACGGAACGGCCGGTGAAAAACTGTTTTTT. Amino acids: CASSLDGTAGEKLFF.

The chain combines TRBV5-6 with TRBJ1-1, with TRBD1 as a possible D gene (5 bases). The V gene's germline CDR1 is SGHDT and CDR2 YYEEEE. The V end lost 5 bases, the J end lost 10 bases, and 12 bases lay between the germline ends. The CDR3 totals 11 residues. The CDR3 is CASSRGRGAFF. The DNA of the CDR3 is TGTGCCAGCAGTAGGGGCCGAGGAGCTTTCTTT.

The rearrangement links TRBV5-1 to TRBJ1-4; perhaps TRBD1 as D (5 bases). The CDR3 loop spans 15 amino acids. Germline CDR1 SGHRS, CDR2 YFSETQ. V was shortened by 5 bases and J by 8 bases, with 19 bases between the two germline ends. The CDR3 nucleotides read TGCGCCAGCAGTATTTCAGGGACTCGACGAGAAAAACTGTTTTTT. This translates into CASSISGTRREKLFF.

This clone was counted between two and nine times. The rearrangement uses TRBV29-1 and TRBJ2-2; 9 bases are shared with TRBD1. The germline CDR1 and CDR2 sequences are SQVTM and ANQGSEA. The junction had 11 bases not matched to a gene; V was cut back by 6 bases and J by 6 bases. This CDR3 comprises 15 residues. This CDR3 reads CSVKPTGTGPGELFF. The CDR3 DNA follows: TGCAGCGTAAAACCTACCGGGACAGGGCCCGGGGAGCTGTTTTTT.

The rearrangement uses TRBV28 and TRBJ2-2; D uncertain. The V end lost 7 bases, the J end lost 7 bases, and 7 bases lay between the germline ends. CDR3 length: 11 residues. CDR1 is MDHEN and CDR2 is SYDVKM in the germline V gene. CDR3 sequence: CASNAVGELFF. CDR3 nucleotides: TGTGCCAGCAATGCTGTCGGGGAGCTGTTTTTT.

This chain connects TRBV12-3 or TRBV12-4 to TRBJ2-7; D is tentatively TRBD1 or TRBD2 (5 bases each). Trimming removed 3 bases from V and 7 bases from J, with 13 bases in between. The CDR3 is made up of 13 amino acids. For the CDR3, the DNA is TGTGCCAGCAGTTTGACTCGGGGCGGGGAGCAGTACGTC. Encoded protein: CASSLTRGGEQYV.

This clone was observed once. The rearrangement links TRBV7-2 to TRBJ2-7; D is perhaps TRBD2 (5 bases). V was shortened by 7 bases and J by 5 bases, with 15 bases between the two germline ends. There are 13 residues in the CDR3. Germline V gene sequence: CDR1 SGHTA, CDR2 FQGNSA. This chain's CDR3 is CASKPRERNEQYF. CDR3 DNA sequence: TGTGCCAGCAAGCCAAGGGAGAGGAACGAGCAGTACTTC.

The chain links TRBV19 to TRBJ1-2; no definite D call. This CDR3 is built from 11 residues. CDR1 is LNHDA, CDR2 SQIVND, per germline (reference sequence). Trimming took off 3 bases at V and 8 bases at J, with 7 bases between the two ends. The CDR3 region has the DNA TGTGCCAGTAGTATTAGCCAAGGCTACACCTTC. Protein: CASSISQGYTF.

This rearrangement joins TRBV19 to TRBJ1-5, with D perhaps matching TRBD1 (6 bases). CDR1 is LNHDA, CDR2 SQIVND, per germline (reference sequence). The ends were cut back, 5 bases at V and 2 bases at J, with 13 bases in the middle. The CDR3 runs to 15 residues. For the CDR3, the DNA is TGTGCCAGTAGTGAAGGGGGAGGTGGCAATCAGCCCCAGCATTTT. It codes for CASSEGGGGNQPQHF.

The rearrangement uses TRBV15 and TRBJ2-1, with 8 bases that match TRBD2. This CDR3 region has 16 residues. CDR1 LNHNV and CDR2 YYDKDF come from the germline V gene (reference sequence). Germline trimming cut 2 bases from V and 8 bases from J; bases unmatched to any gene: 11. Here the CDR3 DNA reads TGTGCCACCAGCAGAACACTAAGCGGGAGTCGGGATGAGCAGTTCTTC. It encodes CATSRTLSGSRDEQFF. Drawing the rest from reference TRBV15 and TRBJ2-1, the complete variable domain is DAMVIQNPRYQVTQFGKPVTLSCSQTLNHNVMYWYQQKSSQAPKLLFHYYDKDFNNEADTPDNFQSRRPNTSFCFLDIRSPGLGDTAMYLCATSRTLSGSRDEQFFGPGTRLTVL.

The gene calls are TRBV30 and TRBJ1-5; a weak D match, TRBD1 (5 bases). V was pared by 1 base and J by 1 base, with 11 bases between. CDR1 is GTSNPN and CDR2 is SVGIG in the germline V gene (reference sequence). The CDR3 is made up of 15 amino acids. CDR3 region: CAWSGGLDSNQPQHF. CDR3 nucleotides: TGTGCCTGGAGTGGGGGCCTGGACAGCAATCAGCCCCAGCATTTT.

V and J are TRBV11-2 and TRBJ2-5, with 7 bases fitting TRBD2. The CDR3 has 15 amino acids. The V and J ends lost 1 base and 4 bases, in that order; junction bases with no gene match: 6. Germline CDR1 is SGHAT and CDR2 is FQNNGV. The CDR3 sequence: CASSLGAGGLETQYF. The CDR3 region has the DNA TGTGCCAGCAGCTTAGGGGCCGGGGGGTTAGAGACCCAGTACTTC. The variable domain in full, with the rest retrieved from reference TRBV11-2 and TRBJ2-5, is EAGVAQSPRYKIIEKRQSVAFWCNPISGHATLYWYQQILGQGPKLLIQFQNNGVVDDSQLPKDRFSAERLKGVDSTLKIQPAKLEDSAVYLCASSLGAGGLETQYFGPGTRLLVL.

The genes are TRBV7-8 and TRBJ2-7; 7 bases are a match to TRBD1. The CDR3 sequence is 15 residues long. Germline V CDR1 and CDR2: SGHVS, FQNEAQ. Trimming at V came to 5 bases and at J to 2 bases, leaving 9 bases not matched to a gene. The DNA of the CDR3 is TGTGCCAGCAGCGGGTCCGGGACAGTACCCTACGAGCAGTACGTC. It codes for CASSGSGTVPYEQYV.

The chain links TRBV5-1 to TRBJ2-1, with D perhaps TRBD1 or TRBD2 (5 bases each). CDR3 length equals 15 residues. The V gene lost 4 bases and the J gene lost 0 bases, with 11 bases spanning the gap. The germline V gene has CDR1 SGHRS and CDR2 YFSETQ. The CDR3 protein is CASSLQAGSYNEQFF. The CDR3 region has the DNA TGCGCCAGCAGCCTACAGGCGGGCTCCTACAATGAGCAGTTCTTC.

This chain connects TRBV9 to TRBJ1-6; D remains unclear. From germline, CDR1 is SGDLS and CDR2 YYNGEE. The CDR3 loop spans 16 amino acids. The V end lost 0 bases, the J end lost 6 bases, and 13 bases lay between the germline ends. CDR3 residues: CASSVESGLVNSPLHF. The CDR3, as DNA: TGTGCCAGCAGCGTAGAGTCGGGTCTAGTTAATTCACCCCTCCACTTT.

CDR3 region: CASSQSLAGYTF. In DNA form, the CDR3 reads TGTGCCAGCAGCCAAAGTCTAGCTGGCTACACCTTC. The chain uses TRBV3-1 (or the pseudogene TRBV3-2) and TRBJ1-2, with no clear D. The CDR3 extends over 12 amino acids. Germline loops: CDR1 LGHDT, CDR2 YNNKEL (reference sequence). V was shortened by 2 bases and J by 7 bases, with 8 bases between the two germline ends.

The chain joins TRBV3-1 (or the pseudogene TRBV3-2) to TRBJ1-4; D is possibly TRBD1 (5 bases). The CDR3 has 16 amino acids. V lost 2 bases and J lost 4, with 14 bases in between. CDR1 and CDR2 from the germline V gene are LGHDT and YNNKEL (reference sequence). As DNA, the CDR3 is TGTGCCAGCAGCCAATACGGCCGGGGCGATAATGAAAAACTGTTTTTT. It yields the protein CASSQYGRGDNEKLFF.